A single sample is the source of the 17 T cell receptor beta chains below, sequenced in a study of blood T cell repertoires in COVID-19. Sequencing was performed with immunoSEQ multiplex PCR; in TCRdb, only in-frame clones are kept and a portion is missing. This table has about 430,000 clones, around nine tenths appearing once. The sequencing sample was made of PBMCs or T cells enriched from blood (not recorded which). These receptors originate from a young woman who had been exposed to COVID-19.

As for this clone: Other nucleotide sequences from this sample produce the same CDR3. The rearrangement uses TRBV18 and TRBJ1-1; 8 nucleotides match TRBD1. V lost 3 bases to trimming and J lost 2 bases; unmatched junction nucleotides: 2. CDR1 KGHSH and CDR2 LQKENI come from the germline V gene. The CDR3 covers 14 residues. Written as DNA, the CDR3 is TGTGCCAGCTCACCTCAGGGGGCTAACACTGAAGCTTTCTTT. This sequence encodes CASSPQGANTEAFF. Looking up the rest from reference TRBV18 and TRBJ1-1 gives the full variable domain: NAGVMQNPRHLVRRRGQEARLRCSPMKGHSHVYWYRQLPEEGLKFMVYLQKENIIDESGMPKERFSAEFPKEGPSILRIQQVVRGDSAAYFCASSPQGANTEAFFGQGTRLTVV.

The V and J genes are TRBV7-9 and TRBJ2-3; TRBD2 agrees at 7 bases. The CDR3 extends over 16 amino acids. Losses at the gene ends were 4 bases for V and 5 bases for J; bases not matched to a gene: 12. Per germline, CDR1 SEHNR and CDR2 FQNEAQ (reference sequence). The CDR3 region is CASSSGEGLSRDTQYF. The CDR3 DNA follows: TGTGCCAGCAGCTCTGGGGAGGGACTAAGTAGAGATACGCAGTATTTT.

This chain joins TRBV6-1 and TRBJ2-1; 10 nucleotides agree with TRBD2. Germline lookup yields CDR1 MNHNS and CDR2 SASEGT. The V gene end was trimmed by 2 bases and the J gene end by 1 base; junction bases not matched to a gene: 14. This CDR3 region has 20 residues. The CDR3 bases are TGTGCCAGCAGTGAATTCCAGGGGGCTAGCGGGGGCTATTCCTACAATGAGCAGTTCTTC. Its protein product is CASSEFQGASGGYSYNEQFF.

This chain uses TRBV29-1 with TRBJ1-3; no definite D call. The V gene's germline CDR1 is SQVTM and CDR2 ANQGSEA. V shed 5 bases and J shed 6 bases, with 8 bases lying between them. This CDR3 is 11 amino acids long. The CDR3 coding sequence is TGCAGCGTTAATGAAGCAAACACCATATATTTT. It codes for CSVNEANTIYF.

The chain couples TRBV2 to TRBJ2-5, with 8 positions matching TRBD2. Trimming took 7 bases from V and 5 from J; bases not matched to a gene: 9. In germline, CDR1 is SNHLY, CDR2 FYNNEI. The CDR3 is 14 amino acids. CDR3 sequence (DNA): TGTGCCAGCACCCGGGAGGGGACGGGGGAGACCCAGTACTTC. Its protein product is CASTREGTGETQYF.

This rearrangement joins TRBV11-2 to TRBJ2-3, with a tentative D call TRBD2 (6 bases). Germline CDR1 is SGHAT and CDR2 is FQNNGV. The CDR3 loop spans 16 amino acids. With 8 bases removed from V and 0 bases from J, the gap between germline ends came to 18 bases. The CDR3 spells CASGGPPTESTDTQYF. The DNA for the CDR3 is TGTGCCAGCGGAGGGCCCCCGACAGAGAGCACAGATACGCAGTATTTT.

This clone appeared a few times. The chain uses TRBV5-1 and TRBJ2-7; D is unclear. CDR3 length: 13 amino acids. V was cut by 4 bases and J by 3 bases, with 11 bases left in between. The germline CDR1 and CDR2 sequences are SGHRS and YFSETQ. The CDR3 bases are TGCGCCAGCAGCGCGCAAAGAGACTACGAGCAGTACTTC. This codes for CASSAQRDYEQYF.

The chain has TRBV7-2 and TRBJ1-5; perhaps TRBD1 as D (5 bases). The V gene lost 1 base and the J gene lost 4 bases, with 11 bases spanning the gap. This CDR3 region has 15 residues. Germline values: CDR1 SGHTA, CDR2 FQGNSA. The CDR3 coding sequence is TGTGCCAGCAGCTTAGTGGTTGCAGGGAATCAGCCCCAGCATTTT. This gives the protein CASSLVVAGNQPQHF.

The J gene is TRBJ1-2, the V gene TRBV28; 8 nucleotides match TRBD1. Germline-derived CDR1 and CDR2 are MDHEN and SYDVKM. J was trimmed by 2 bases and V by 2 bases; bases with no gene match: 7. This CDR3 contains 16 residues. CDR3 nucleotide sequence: TGTGCCAGCAGTTTACCCTCCGGGACAGGCAACTATGGCTACACCTTC. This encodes CASSLPSGTGNYGYTF.

In DNA form, the CDR3 reads TGTGCCAGCAGCTTGGGGCTACCAGGGGATACGCAGTATTTT. It encodes CASSLGLPGDTQYF. V usage is TRBV5-6 and J usage is TRBJ2-3; D is perhaps TRBD1 (5 bases). V was pared by 0 bases and J by 6 bases, with 11 bases between. CDR3 length equals 14 residues. CDR1 is SGHDT, CDR2 YYEEEE, per germline.

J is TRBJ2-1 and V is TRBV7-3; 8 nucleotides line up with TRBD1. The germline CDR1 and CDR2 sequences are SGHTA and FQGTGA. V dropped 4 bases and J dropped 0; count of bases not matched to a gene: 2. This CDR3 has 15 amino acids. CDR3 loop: CASSSTGGSYNEQFF. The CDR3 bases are TGTGCCAGCAGCTCTACAGGGGGCTCCTACAATGAGCAGTTCTTC.

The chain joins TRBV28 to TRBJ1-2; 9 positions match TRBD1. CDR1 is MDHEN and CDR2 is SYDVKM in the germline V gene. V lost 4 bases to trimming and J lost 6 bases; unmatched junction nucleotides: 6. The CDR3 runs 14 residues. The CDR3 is CASSSRDREDGYTF. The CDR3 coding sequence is TGTGCCAGCAGTTCCCGGGACAGGGAGGATGGCTACACCTTC.

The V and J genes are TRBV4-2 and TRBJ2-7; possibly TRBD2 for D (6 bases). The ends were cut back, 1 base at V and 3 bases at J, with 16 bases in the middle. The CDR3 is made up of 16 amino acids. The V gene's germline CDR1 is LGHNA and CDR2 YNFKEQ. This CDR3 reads CASSQGEGTPSYEQYF. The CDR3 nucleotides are TGTGCCAGCAGCCAAGGAGAAGGGACTCCGAGCTACGAGCAGTACTTC.

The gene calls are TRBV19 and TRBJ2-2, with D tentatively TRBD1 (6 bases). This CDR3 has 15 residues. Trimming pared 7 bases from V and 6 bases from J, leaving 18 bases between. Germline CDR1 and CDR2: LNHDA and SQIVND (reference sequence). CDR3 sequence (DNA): TGTGCCAGTATGGGACACCCTGCAGGAGCCGGGGAGCTGTTTTTT. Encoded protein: CASMGHPAGAGELFF.

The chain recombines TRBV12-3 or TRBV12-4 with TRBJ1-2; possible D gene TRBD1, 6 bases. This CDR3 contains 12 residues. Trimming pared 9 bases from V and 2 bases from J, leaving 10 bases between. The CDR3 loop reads CASRDNNYGYTF. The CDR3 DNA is TGTGCCAGTAGGGACAACAACTATGGCTACACCTTC.

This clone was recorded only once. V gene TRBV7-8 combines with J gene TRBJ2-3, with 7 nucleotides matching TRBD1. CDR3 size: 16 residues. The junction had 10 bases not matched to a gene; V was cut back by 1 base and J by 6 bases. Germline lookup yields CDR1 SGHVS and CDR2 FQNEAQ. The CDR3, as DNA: TGTGCCAGCAGCTTAGAAGGGCAGGGGGTGGGGGATACGCAGTATTTT. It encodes CASSLEGQGVGDTQYF.

The CDR3 DNA reads TGTGCCAGCAGCTTAGGACTAGGACAGGTGGACACTGAAGCTTTCTTT. Translation: CASSLGLGQVDTEAFF. The chain carries TRBV11-3 and TRBJ1-1; TRBD1 matches at 7 bases. This CDR3 contains 16 residues. Germline V gene lookup returns CDR1 SGHNT and CDR2 YENEEA. V shed 1 base, J shed 3 bases, and the junction held 8 bases outside the gene matches.